This TCR beta chain was recorded in a study of OX40 agonist ivuxolimab in advanced cancers. Study-level background: Ivuxolimab, an agonist antibody against OX40 (CD134), was given to patients. People in dose escalation had one of these cancers: hepatocellular carcinoma, melanoma, renal cell or head and neck cancer. Study results and caveats: Among the nonresponders, some also had low normalized T-cell clonal expansion.

Generated by immunoSEQ multiplex PCR, the TCRdb table keeps only in-frame clones and is missing some. The sample records tens of thousands of clones, 85% to 90% being singletons. Germline V lookup: CDR1 LNHDA, CDR2 SQIVND (reference sequence). The CDR3 loop spans 16 amino acids. V lost 6 bases and J lost 2; bases outside the gene matches: 10. On this clone itself: Its antigen is still unknown.

This chain links TRBV19 with TRBJ2-5; 9 bases agree with TRBD2. The clonotype originates from an adult with an advanced solid tumor such as melanoma, head and neck, liver or kidney cancer. Sample: CD4+ or CD8+ T cells sorted from blood, taken in a trial of the OX40 agonist ivuxolimab. The CDR3 loop is CASRRLAEKKQETQYF. The CDR3, as DNA: TGTGCCAGTAGAAGACTAGCGGAGAAAAAACAAGAGACCCAGTACTTC. Supplemented by reference TRBV19 and TRBJ2-5, the full variable domain reads DGGITQSPKYLFRKEGQNVTLSCEQNLNHDAMYWYRQDPGQGLRLIYYSQIVNDFQKGDIAEGYSVSREKKESFPLTVTSAQKNPTAFYLCASRRLAEKKQETQYFGPGTRLLVL.